One sample yielded the 8 T cell receptor beta chains listed below, sequenced in a study of T cells expressing NK-cell markers. After re-calling the 5' RACE reads, TCRdb lists one entry per CDR3 protein, DNA absent. The table for this sample gives 350,000 to 450,000 distinct CDR3 sequences. The sample comprised blood T cells: a sorted CD56 or NKG2C T cell subset, CD4+ or CD8+ T cells, or bulk PBMC T cells (not recorded which). All receptors derive from a man aged 18-69 years in good health.

J is TRBJ2-5 and V is TRBV20-1; TCRdb picks TRBD2, but there is no DNA to check that call. This CDR3 contains 14 residues. Germline CDR1 is DFQATT and CDR2 is SNEGSKA (reference sequence). CDR3 sequence: CSASGGPVQETQYF.

The chain employs TRBV5-4 and TRBJ2-1; TCRdb's assignment of TRBD2 cannot be checked, as there is no DNA. The CDR3 runs to 15 residues. Germline V gene lookup returns CDR1 SGHNT and CDR2 YYREEE (reference sequence). The CDR3 sequence is CASSRNSGDYNEQFF.

The CDR3 spells CASSLFRGSNTGELFF. The J gene is TRBJ2-2, the V gene TRBV5-6. The CDR3 spans 16 residues. Germline values: CDR1 SGHDT, CDR2 YYEEEE.

J is TRBJ2-2 and V is TRBV3-1; no DNA is available, so the TRBD1 call from TCRdb remains unchecked. This CDR3 is built from 16 residues. CDR1 is LGHDT and CDR2 is YNNKEL in the germline V gene (reference sequence). The CDR3 region is CASSQRTGGSSGELFF.

The chain uses TRBV18 and TRBJ1-2; TCRdb reports TRBD1, a call that lacks DNA to check it against. Germline CDR1 and CDR2: KGHSH and LQKENI. The CDR3 sequence is 15 residues long. Here the CDR3 reads CASSTTIQGSYGYTF.

This chain connects TRBV5-1 to TRBJ2-5; TCRdb calls TRBD2, which cannot be checked without DNA. The CDR3 runs to 16 residues. Germline loops: CDR1 SGHRS, CDR2 YFSETQ. CDR3 loop: CASSLGSGGAEKTQYF.

The chain recombines TRBV7-8 with TRBJ2-7; TCRdb's D call, TRBD2, is unchecked because there is no DNA. The CDR3 totals 14 residues. From germline, CDR1 is SGHVS and CDR2 FQNEAQ. The CDR3 sequence: CASSLQAGVLEQYF.

The CDR3 loop reads CASSLAPVSTYEQYF. This sequence joins TRBV7-2 and TRBJ2-7; TCRdb's D gene call, TRBD1, goes unchecked for lack of DNA. The germline CDR1 and CDR2 sequences are SGHTA and FQGNSA. There are 15 residues in the CDR3.